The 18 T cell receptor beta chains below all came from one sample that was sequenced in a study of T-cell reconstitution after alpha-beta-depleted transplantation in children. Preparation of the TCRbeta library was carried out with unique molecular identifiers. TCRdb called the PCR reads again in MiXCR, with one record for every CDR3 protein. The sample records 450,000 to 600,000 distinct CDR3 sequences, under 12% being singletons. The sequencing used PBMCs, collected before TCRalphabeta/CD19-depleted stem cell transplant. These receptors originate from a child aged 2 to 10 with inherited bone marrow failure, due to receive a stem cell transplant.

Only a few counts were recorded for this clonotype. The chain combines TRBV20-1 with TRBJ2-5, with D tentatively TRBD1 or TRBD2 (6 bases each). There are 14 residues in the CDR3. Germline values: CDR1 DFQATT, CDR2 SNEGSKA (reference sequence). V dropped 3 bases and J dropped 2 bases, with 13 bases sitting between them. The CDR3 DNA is TGCAGTGCTAGGGAAGGGGGGCGACAAGAGACCCAGTACTTC. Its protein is CSAREGGRQETQYF.

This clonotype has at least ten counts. The CDR3: CASSIAPGGNQPQHF. The CDR3 nucleotides are TGTGCCAGTAGTATAGCCCCCGGTGGCAATCAGCCCCAGCATTTT. The chain links TRBV19 to TRBJ1-5; D not certain. The V and J ends lost 1 base and 2 bases respectively, with 9 bases between them. Germline CDR1 is LNHDA and CDR2 is SQIVND (reference sequence). The CDR3 sequence is 15 residues long.

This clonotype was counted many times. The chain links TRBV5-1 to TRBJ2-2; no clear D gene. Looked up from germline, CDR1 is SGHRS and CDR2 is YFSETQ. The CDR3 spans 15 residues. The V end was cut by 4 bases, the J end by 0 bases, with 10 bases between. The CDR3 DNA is TGCGCCAGCAGCCCCGAGCGCTCGAACACCGGGGAGCTGTTTTTT. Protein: CASSPERSNTGELFF. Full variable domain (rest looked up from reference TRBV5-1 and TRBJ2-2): KAGVTQTPRYLIKTRGQQVTLSCSPISGHRSVSWYQQTPGQGLQFLFEYFSETQRNKGNFPGRFSGRQFSNSRSEMNVSTLELGDSALYLCASSPERSNTGELFFGEGSRLTVL.

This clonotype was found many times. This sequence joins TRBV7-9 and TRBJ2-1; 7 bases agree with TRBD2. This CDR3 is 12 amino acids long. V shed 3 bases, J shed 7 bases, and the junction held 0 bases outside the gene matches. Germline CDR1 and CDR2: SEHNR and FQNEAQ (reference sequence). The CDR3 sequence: CASSFSGNEQFF. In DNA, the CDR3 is TGTGCCAGCAGCTTTAGCGGGAATGAGCAGTTCTTC.

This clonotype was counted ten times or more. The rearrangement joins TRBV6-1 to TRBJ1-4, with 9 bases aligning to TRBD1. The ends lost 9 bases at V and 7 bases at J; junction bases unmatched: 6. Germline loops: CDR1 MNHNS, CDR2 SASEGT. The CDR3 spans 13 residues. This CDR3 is CASSGTGIEKLFF. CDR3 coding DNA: TGTGCCAGTTCCGGGACAGGGATTGAAAAACTGTTTTTT.

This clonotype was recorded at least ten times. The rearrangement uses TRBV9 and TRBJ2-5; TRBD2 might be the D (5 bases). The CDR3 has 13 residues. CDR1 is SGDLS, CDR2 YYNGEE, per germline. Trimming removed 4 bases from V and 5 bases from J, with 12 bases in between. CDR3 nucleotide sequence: TGTGCCAGCAGCCCTTCTAGCTGGGAGACCCAGTACTTC. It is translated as CASSPSSWETQYF.

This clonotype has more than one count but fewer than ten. The DNA of the CDR3 is TGTGCCAGCAGAAGAAATAGCGGGAGCGTTAAAGAGACCCAGTACTTC. This encodes CASRRNSGSVKETQYF. The chain joins TRBV2 to TRBJ2-5; 9 bases are shared with TRBD2. Losses at the gene ends were 6 bases for V and 3 bases for J; bases not matched to a gene: 11. CDR1 SNHLY and CDR2 FYNNEI come from the germline V gene. CDR3 length: 16 amino acids.

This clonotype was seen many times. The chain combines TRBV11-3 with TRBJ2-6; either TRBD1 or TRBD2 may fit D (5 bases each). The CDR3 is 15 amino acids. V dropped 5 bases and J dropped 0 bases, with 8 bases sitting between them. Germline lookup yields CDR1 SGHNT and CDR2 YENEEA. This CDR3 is CASSRGDSGANVLTF. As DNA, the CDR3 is TGTGCCAGCAGCCGAGGGGACTCTGGGGCCAACGTCCTGACTTTC.

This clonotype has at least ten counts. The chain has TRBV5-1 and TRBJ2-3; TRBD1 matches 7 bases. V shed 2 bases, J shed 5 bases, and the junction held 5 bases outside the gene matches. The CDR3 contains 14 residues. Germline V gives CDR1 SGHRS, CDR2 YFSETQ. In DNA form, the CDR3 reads TGCGCCAGCAGCTTCGGACAGGACGGAGATACGCAGTATTTT. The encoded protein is CASSFGQDGDTQYF.

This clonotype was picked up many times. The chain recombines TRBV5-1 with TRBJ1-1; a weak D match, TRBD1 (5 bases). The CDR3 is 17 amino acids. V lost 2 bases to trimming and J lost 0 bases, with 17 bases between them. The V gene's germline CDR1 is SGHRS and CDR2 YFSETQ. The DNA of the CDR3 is TGCGCCAGCAGCTTTGTGACCGGGACCTCGATGAACACTGAAGCTTTCTTT. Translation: CASSFVTGTSMNTEAFF.

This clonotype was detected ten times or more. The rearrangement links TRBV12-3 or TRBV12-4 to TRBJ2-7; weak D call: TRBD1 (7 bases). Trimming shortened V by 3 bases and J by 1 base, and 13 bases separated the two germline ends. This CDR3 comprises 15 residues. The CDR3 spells CASSFISGGSYEQYF. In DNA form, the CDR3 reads TGTGCCAGCAGTTTTATCTCAGGGGGGTCCTACGAGCAGTACTTC.

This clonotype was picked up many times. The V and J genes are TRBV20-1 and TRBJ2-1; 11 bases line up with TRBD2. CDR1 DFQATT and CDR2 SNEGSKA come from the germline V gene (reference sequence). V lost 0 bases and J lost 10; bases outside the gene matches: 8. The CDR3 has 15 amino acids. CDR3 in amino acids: CSARDLGTSGPEQFF. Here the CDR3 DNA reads TGCAGTGCTAGAGATCTTGGGACTAGCGGACCCGAGCAGTTCTTC.

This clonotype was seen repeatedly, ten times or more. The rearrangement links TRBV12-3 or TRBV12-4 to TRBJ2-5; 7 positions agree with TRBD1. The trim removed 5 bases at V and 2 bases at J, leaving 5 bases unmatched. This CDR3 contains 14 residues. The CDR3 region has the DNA TGTGCCAGCAGTCCTACAGGGGTGCAAGAGACCCAGTACTTC. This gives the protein CASSPTGVQETQYF.

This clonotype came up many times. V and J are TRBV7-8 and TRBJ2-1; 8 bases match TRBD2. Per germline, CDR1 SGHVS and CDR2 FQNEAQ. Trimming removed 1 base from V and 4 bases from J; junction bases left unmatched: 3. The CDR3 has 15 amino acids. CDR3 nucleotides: TGTGCCAGCAGCTTAGGACTAGCGCAGTACAATGAGCAGTTCTTC. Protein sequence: CASSLGLAQYNEQFF.

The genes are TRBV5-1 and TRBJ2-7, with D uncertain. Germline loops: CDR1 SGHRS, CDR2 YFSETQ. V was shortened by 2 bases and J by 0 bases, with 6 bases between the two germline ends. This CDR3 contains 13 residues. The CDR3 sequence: CASSFYDSYEQYF. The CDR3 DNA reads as TGCGCCAGCAGCTTTTACGACTCCTACGAGCAGTACTTC.

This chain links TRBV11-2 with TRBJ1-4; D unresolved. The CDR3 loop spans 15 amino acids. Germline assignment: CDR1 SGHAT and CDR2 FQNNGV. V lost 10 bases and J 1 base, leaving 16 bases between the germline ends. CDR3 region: CATRPTGGTNEKLFF. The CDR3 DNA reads TGTGCCACCCGCCCGACGGGAGGAACTAATGAAAAACTGTTTTTT.

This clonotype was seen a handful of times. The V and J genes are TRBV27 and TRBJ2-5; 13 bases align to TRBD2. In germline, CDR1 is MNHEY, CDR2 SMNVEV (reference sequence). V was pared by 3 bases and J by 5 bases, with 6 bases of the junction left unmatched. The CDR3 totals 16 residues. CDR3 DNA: TGTGCCAGCAGTTTCCTACTAGCGGGAGGGCCGGAGACCCAGTACTTC. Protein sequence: CASSFLLAGGPETQYF.

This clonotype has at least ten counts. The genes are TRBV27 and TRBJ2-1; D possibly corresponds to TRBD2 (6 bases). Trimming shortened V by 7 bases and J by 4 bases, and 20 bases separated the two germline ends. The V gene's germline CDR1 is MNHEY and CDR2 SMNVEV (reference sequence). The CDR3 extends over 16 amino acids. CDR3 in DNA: TGTGCCAGCACCCCACGGACCCCTAGCGATTACAATGAGCAGTTCTTC. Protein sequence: CASTPRTPSDYNEQFF.